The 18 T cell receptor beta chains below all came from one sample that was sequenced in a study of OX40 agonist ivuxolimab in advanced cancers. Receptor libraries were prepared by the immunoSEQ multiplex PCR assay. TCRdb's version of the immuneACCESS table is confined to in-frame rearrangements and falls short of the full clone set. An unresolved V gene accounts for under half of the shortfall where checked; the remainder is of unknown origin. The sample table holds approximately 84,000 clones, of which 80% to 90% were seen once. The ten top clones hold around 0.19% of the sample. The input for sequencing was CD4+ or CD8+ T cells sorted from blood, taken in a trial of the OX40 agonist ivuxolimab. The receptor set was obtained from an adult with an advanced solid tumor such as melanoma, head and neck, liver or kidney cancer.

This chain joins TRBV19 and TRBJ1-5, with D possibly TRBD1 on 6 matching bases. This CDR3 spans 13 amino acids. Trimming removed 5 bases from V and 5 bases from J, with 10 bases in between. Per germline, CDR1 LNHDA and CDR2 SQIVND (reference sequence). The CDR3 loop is CASSQGRDQPQHF. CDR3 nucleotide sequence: TGTGCCAGTAGTCAGGGGAGAGATCAGCCCCAGCATTTT.

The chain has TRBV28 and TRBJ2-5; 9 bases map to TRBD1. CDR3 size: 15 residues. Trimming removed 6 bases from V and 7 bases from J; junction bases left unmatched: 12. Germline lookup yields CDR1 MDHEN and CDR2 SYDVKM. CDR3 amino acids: CASSPRGTGKVTQYF. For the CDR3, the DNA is TGTGCCAGCAGCCCAAGGGGGACAGGGAAAGTGACCCAGTACTTC.

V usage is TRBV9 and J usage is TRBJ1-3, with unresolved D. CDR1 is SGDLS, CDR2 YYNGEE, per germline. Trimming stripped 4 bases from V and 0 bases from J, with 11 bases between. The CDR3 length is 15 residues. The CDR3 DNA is TGTGCCAGCAGCCCGAGCCCCACCTCTGGAAACACCATATATTTT. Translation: CASSPSPTSGNTIYF.

The CDR3 region has the DNA TGTGCCAGCTCGCGCAAGACAGACAACTCTGGAAACACCATATATTTT. This encodes CASSRKTDNSGNTIYF. The chain employs TRBV18 and TRBJ1-3; a weak D match, TRBD1 (5 bases). The V end was cut by 6 bases, the J end by 0 bases, with 15 bases between. This CDR3 spans 16 amino acids. Germline V gene data show CDR1 as KGHSH and CDR2 as LQKENI.

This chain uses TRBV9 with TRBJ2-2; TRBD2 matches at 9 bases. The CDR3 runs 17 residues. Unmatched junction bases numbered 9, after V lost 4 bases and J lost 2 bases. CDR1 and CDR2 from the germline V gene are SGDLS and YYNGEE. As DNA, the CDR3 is TGTGCCAGCAGCCCTACTCGCGGGGGGGCTAACACCGGGGAGCTGTTTTTT. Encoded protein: CASSPTRGGANTGELFF.

In DNA form, the CDR3 reads TGTGCCAGCAGTGGTTTGAGCGGGGAGACCCAGTACTTC. Translating gives CASSGLSGETQYF. The J gene is TRBJ2-5, the V gene TRBV2; possible D gene TRBD2, 6 bases. Germline CDR1 SNHLY, CDR2 FYNNEI. The CDR3 spans 13 residues. Trimming took off 4 bases at V and 5 bases at J, with 11 bases between the two ends.

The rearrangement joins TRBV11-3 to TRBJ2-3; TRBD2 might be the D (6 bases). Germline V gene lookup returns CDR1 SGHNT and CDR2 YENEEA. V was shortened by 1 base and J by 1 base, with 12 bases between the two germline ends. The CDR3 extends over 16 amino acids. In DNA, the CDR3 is TGTGCCAGCAGCTTAGGTGGTGGCGGGGGCACAGATACGCAGTATTTT. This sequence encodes CASSLGGGGGTDTQYF.

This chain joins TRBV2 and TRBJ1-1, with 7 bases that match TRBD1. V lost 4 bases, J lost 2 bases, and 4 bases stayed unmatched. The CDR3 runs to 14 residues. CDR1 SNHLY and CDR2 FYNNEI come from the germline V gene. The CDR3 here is CASSAGTANTEAFF. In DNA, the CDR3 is TGTGCCAGCAGTGCCGGGACAGCTAACACTGAAGCTTTCTTT. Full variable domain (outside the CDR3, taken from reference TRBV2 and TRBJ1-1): EPEVTQTPSHQVTQMGQEVILRCVPISNHLYFYWYRQILGQKVEFLVSFYNNEISEKSEIFDDQFSVERPDGSNFTLKIRSTKLEDSAMYFCASSAGTANTEAFFGQGTRLTVV.

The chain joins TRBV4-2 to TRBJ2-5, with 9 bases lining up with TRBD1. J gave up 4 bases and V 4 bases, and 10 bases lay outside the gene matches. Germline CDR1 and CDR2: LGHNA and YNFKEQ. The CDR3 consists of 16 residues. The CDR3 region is CASSPVTGGMGETQYF. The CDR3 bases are TGTGCCAGCAGCCCAGTCACAGGGGGCATGGGAGAGACCCAGTACTTC.

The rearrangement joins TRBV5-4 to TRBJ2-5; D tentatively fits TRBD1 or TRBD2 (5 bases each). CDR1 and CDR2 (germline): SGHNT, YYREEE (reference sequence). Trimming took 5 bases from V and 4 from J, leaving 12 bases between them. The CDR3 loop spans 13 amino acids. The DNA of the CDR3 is TGTGCCAGCAGAAGGTGGGACGGAGAGACCCAGTACTTC. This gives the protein CASRRWDGETQYF.

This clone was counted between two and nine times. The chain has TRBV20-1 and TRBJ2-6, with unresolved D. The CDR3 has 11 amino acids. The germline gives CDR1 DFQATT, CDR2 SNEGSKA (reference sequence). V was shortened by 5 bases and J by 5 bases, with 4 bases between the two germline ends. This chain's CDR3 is CSAPRANVLTF. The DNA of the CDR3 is TGCAGTGCTCCTAGGGCCAACGTCCTGACTTTC.

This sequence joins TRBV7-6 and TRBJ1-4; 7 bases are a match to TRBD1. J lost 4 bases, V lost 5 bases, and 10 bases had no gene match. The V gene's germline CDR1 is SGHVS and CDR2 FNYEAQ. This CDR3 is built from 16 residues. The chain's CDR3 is CASSRSGQPLNEKLFF. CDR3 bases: TGTGCCAGCAGCCGGTCGGGACAGCCTCTTAATGAAAAACTGTTTTTT.

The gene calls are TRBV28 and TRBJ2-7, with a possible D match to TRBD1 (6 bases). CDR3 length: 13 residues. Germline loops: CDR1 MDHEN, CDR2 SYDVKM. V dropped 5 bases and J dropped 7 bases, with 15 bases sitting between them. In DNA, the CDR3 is TGTGCCAGCAGTGTCACAAACCAGGGGGAGCAGTACTTC. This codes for CASSVTNQGEQYF.

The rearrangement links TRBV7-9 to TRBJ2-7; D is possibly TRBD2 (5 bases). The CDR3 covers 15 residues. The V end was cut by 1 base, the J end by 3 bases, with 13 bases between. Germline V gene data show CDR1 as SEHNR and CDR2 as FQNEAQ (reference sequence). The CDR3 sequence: CASSLGTAGNYEQYF. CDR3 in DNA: TGTGCCAGCAGCTTAGGCACCGCGGGTAACTACGAGCAGTACTTC.

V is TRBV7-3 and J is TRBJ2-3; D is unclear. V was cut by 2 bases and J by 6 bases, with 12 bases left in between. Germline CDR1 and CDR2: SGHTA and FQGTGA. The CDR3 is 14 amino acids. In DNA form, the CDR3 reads TGTGCCAGCAGCTTACAGTCCCGTCCCGATACGCAGTATTTT. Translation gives CASSLQSRPDTQYF.

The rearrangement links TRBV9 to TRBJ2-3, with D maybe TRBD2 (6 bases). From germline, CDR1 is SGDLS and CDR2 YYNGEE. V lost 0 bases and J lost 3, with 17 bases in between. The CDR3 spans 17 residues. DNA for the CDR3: TGTGCCAGCAGCGTAGGGGTGACGGGAGTGGGAACAGATACGCAGTATTTT. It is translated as CASSVGVTGVGTDTQYF.

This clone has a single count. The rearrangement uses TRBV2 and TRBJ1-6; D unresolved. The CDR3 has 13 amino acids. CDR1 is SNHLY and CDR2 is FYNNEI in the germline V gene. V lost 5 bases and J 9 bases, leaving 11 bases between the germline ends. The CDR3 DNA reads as TGTGCCAGCAGTCGAAACATTGGTTCACCCCTCCACTTT. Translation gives CASSRNIGSPLHF. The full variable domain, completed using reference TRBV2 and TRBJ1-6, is EPEVTQTPSHQVTQMGQEVILRCVPISNHLYFYWYRQILGQKVEFLVSFYNNEISEKSEIFDDQFSVERPDGSNFTLKIRSTKLEDSAMYFCASSRNIGSPLHFGNGTRLTVT.

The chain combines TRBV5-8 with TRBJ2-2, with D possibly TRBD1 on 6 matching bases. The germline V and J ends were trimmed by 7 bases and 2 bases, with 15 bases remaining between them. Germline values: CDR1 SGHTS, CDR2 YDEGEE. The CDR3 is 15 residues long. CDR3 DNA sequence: TGTGCCAGCGCCCGGGACACCATAAACACCGGGGAGCTGTTTTTT. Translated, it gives CASARDTINTGELFF.